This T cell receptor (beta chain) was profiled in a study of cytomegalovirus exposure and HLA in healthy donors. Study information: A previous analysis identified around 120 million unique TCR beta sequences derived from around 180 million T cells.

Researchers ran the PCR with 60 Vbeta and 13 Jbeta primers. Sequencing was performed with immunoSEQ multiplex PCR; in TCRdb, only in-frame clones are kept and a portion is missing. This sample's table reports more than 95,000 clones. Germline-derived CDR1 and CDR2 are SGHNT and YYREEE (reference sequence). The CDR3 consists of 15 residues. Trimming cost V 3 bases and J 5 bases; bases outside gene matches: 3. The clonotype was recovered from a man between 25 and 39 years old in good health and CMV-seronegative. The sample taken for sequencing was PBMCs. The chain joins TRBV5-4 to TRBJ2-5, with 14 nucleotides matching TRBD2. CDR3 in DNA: TGTGCCAGCAGCTCCGGGACTAGCGGGAGTGAGACCCAGTACTTC. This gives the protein CASSSGTSGSETQYF.